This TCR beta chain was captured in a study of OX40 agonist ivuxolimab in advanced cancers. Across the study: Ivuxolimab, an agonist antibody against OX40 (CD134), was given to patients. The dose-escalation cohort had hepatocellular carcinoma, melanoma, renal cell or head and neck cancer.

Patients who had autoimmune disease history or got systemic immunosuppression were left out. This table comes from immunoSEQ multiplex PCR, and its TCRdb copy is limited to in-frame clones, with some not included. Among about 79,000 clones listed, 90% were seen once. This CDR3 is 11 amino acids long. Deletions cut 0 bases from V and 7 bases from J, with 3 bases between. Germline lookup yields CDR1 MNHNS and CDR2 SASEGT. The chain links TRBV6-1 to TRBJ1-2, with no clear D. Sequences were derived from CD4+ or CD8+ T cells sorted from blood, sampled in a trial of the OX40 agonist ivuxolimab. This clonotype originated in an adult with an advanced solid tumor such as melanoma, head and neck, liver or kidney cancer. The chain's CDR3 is CASSEARGYTF. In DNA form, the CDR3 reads TGTGCCAGCAGTGAAGCGCGTGGCTACACCTTC.